The 30 T cell receptor beta chains below all came from one sample that was sequenced in a study of T cell repertoires in cytomegalovirus infection (dated by TCRdb to between 2017 and 2020). Their target antigens are unknown. The treatment or condition label on this specimen signifies: in vitro stimulation with specific CMV peptide epitopes to enrich CMV-specific T cells. TCRdb records Illumina HiSeq 1500 as the sequencer. The public reads were reprocessed in TCRdb via fastp at Q25 and MiXCR, keeping in-frame beta chains. CDR3 protein duplicates are merged, each entry listing the most common genes and DNA. The sample table contains hundreds of thousands of distinct CDR3 sequences; only one count was recorded for 30% to 40% of them. About a sixth of the sample is held by the ten biggest clonotypes. Sequencing used cultured PBMCs, obtained from culture after CMV antigen stimulation. These receptors originate from a human donor in good health (CMV status not recorded). Some clones in this sample may be carry-over from other donors' samples.

This clonotype appeared many times. The CDR3 sequence: CASSLDFRSGRSEQYF. In DNA, the CDR3 is TGTGCCAGCAGCTTAGATTTTCGGAGCGGGAGGAGCGAGCAGTACTTC. The chain carries TRBV7-2 and TRBJ2-7; 9 bases line up with TRBD2. The germline V gene encodes CDR1 SGHTA and CDR2 FQGNSA. The CDR3 is 16 amino acids. The junction had 10 bases not matched to a gene; V was cut back by 1 base and J by 6 bases. Filled out from reference TRBV7-2 and TRBJ2-7, the complete variable domain reads GAGVSQSPSNKVTEKGKDVELRCDPISGHTALYWYRQSLGQGLEFLIYFQGNSAPDKSGLPSDRFSAERTGGSVSTLTIQRTQQEDSAVYLCASSLDFRSGRSEQYFGPGTRLTVT.

The chain uses TRBV19 and TRBJ2-4; weak D call: TRBD2 (5 bases). The germline V gene encodes CDR1 LNHDA and CDR2 SQIVND (reference sequence). This CDR3 spans 12 amino acids. The V and J ends lost 3 bases and 13 bases respectively, with 13 bases between them. The CDR3 here is CASSIPGGLQYF. CDR3 nucleotide sequence: TGTGCCAGTAGTATCCCCGGAGGACTCCAGTACTTC.

The chain recombines TRBV11-3 with TRBJ2-5; 9 positions match TRBD2. V trimming: 5 bases; J trimming: 1 base; junction bases outside the gene matches: 5. Germline CDR1 SGHNT, CDR2 YENEEA. The CDR3 is 15 amino acids. CDR3 nucleotide sequence: TGTGCCAGCAGCCCCCATAGCGGGAGCCAAGAGACCCAGTACTTC. It translates to CASSPHSGSQETQYF.

At least ten counts were recorded for this clonotype. The J gene is TRBJ1-4, the V gene TRBV7-2; possible D gene TRBD1, 5 bases. Germline loops: CDR1 SGHTA, CDR2 FQGNSA. The CDR3 extends over 14 amino acids. V gave up 5 bases and J gave up 3 bases, with 10 bases separating them. CDR3 sequence: CASSPRVSNEKLFF. The CDR3 coding sequence is TGTGCCAGCAGCCCCAGGGTTTCTAATGAAAAACTGTTTTTT. Supplemented by reference TRBV7-2 and TRBJ1-4, the full variable domain reads GAGVSQSPSNKVTEKGKDVELRCDPISGHTALYWYRQSLGQGLEFLIYFQGNSAPDKSGLPSDRFSAERTGGSVSTLTIQRTQQEDSAVYLCASSPRVSNEKLFFGSGTQLSVL.

Regarding this clonotype: An end of the junction does not agree with germline; a read error may underlie this. This sequence joins TRBV20-1 and TRBJ1-1, with 7 nucleotides matching TRBD1. Germline assignment: CDR1 DFQATT and CDR2 SNEGSKA (reference sequence). The CDR3 consists of 12 residues. The CDR3 sequence is CSASDRNTQAFF. The CDR3 bases are TGCAGTGCTTCGGACAGGAACACTCAAGCTTTCTTT.

This clonotype was recorded a few times. J is TRBJ2-5 and V is TRBV2; D is tentatively TRBD1 or TRBD2 (6 bases each). The germline V and J ends were trimmed by 2 bases and 2 bases, with 12 bases remaining between them. CDR1 is SNHLY, CDR2 FYNNEI, per germline. The CDR3 is 15 residues long. CDR3 region: CASSESRGEQETQYF. In DNA form, the CDR3 reads TGTGCCAGCAGTGAATCTAGGGGGGAACAAGAGACCCAGTACTTC.

This clonotype has only a few counts. This chain joins TRBV6-6 and TRBJ2-3, with 9 bases identical to TRBD2. CDR1 is MNHNY, CDR2 SVGAGI, per germline (reference sequence). The length of the CDR3 is 16 residues. V gave up 5 bases and J gave up 4 bases; unmatched junction bases: 10. The CDR3 coding sequence is TGTGCCAGCAGTGTTTGGTCGGGACTAGCTGCAGATACGCAGTATTTT. Amino acid sequence: CASSVWSGLAADTQYF.

The V call is TRBV18, the J call TRBJ1-1; D remains ambiguous. V was clipped by 2 bases and J by 5 bases, with 9 bases between them. This CDR3 is built from 13 residues. CDR1 and CDR2 (germline): KGHSH, LQKENI. The CDR3 DNA follows: TGTGCCAGCTCACCAAAGGCCGGGACTGAAGCTTTCTTT. Translation: CASSPKAGTEAFF.

This clonotype was observed a handful of times. V usage is TRBV7-9 and J usage is TRBJ2-1; the D is unclear. Deletions cut 5 bases from V and 0 bases from J, with 11 bases between. Looked up from germline, CDR1 is SEHNR and CDR2 is FQNEAQ (reference sequence). This CDR3 is built from 15 residues. The CDR3 region has the DNA TGTGCCAGCAGCATGAGCGCTAGCTCCTACAATGAGCAGTTCTTC. It specifies CASSMSASSYNEQFF.

This clonotype came up many times. The chain employs TRBV7-2 and TRBJ1-5; D is possibly TRBD1 (5 bases). V lost 5 bases and J 4 bases, leaving 18 bases between the germline ends. There are 16 residues in the CDR3. Per germline, CDR1 SGHTA and CDR2 FQGNSA. CDR3 in DNA: TGTGCCAGCAGCCCTGGGTCAGGGTTCTGGAATCAGCCCCAGCATTTT. Residues: CASSPGSGFWNQPQHF. The entire variable domain, with the rest obtained from reference TRBV7-2 and TRBJ1-5, is as follows: GAGVSQSPSNKVTEKGKDVELRCDPISGHTALYWYRQSLGQGLEFLIYFQGNSAPDKSGLPSDRFSAERTGGSVSTLTIQRTQQEDSAVYLCASSPGSGFWNQPQHFGDGTRLSIL.

V and J are TRBV5-1 and TRBJ1-1; perhaps TRBD1 as D (5 bases). This CDR3 comprises 13 residues. CDR1 and CDR2 (germline): SGHRS, YFSETQ. The V end lost 7 bases, the J end lost 2 bases, and 12 bases lay between the germline ends. For the CDR3, the DNA is TGCGCCAGCGCACTGACAGCCAACACTGAAGCTTTCTTT. This translates into CASALTANTEAFF.

This clonotype was seen more than once but under ten times. The genes are TRBV2 and TRBJ1-1, with D possibly TRBD1 on 6 matching bases. Germline CDR1 SNHLY, CDR2 FYNNEI. Trimming cost V 6 bases and J 1 base, with 12 bases left between them. This CDR3 comprises 14 residues. This chain's CDR3 is CASRGAGWNTEAFF. The CDR3, as DNA: TGTGCCAGCAGGGGGGCAGGGTGGAACACTGAAGCTTTCTTT.

The rearrangement uses TRBV10-3 and TRBJ1-1; D unclear. Germline V gives CDR1 ENHRY, CDR2 SYGVKD. Trimming stripped 4 bases from V and 1 base from J, with 13 bases between. This CDR3 is 15 amino acids long. The DNA for the CDR3 is TGTGCCATCAGTGCCACCCCGGGCCCGAACACTGAAGCTTTCTTT. It encodes CAISATPGPNTEAFF.

V and J are TRBV12-3 or TRBV12-4 and TRBJ2-5; unclear D gene. V was trimmed by 5 bases and J by 1 base, leaving 8 bases between them. CDR3 size: 13 residues. The CDR3 nucleotides are TGTGCCAGCAGTGTCCGGGCCCAAGAGACCCAGTACTTC. Translation gives CASSVRAQETQYF.

This clonotype appeared a few times. The rearrangement links TRBV25-1 to TRBJ1-2; D is unresolved. V was trimmed by 3 bases and J by 6 bases, leaving 14 bases between them. This CDR3 spans 14 amino acids. The germline V gene encodes CDR1 MGHDK and CDR2 SYGVNS. Here the CDR3 reads CASSDALGGDGYTF. CDR3 sequence (DNA): TGTGCCAGCAGTGACGCCTTAGGAGGCGATGGCTACACCTTC.

The V call is TRBV5-4, the J call TRBJ2-1; 7 positions agree with TRBD1. There are 16 residues in the CDR3. V dropped 6 bases and J dropped 16; count of bases not matched to a gene: 25. The germline gives CDR1 SGHNT, CDR2 YYREEE (reference sequence). The CDR3 DNA is TGTGCCAGCAACTTTTGGACAGGTGACTACAAATCTCGGGGCTTCTTC. It translates to CASNFWTGDYKSRGFF.

J is TRBJ1-2 and V is TRBV7-4; D unresolved. CDR1 is SGHVT, CDR2 SQSDAQ, per germline. V dropped 5 bases and J dropped 8 bases, with 12 bases sitting between them. The CDR3 covers 12 residues. CDR3 nucleotide sequence: TGTGCCAGCAGCCCCAACATGGGAGGCTACACCTTC. Protein product: CASSPNMGGYTF.

The sample holds a few counts of this clonotype. The chain couples TRBV28 to TRBJ2-7; D remains unclear. CDR1 MDHEN and CDR2 SYDVKM come from the germline V gene. The germline V and J ends were trimmed by 7 bases and 2 bases, with 9 bases remaining between them. The CDR3 is made up of 12 amino acids. The DNA for the CDR3 is TGTGCCAGCATCAGGTTACCCTACGAGCAGTACTTC. Translated, it gives CASIRLPYEQYF.

This clonotype was observed at least ten times. The rearrangement links TRBV7-2 to TRBJ1-1; 7 nucleotides agree with TRBD1. CDR1 SGHTA and CDR2 FQGNSA come from the germline V gene. V lost 2 bases to trimming and J lost 1 base; unmatched junction nucleotides: 4. This CDR3 is 15 amino acids long. Here the CDR3 DNA reads TGTGCCAGCAGCTTAAGTCCAGGGGGGAACACTGAAGCTTTCTTT. As protein: CASSLSPGGNTEAFF.

For the CDR3, the DNA is TGCGCCAGCAAGCCGTTGGGGGTAGTCTACGAGCAGTACTTC. Translated, it gives CASKPLGVVYEQYF. This chain links TRBV5-1 with TRBJ2-7; D is possibly TRBD1 or TRBD2 (5 bases each). This CDR3 region has 14 residues. The ends were cut back, 6 bases at V and 3 bases at J, with 16 bases in the middle. CDR1 is SGHRS and CDR2 is YFSETQ in the germline V gene.

This clonotype was seen a few times. The chain carries TRBV7-2 and TRBJ2-3; 7 bases align to TRBD1. Germline V gene data show CDR1 as SGHTA and CDR2 as FQGNSA. This CDR3 spans 15 amino acids. After removal of 7 bases from V and 1 base from J, the junction contained 8 bases not matched to a gene. CDR3 DNA sequence: TGTGCCAGCAAAAAGGGGGCGCCTGGCACAGATACGCAGTATTTT. Protein sequence: CASKKGAPGTDTQYF.

This clonotype appeared once. This sequence may be a read error, since a much larger clone differs from it by one base. The chain employs TRBV4-1 and TRBJ2-6; 9 bases fit TRBD1. The CDR3 has 19 amino acids. Germline CDR1 is MGHRA and CDR2 is YSYEKL. The CDR3 nucleotides are TGCGCCAGCAGCCTTTGGACAGGGGATAATTTTGCTGGGGCCAACGTCCTGATTTTC. Protein sequence: CASSLWTGDNFAGANVLIF.

This clonotype has only a few counts. The chain is built from TRBV5-6 and TRBJ1-6; no reliable D call. Germline V CDR1 and CDR2: SGHDT, YYEEEE. V was pared by 0 bases and J by 6 bases, with 10 bases between. The CDR3 totals 15 residues. The CDR3 nucleotides are TGTGCCAGCAGCTTGGGTTGGGCAGTTAATTCACCCCTCCACTTT. Amino acids: CASSLGWAVNSPLHF.

This clonotype came up a few times. The chain carries TRBV10-3 and TRBJ1-5; 8 nucleotides match TRBD1. With 2 bases clipped from V and 4 bases from J, the junction kept 4 bases outside the gene matches. Germline-derived CDR1 and CDR2 are ENHRY and SYGVKD. The CDR3 contains 15 residues. This chain's CDR3 is CAISEAGGLNQPQHF. For the CDR3, the DNA is TGTGCCATCAGTGAGGCAGGGGGCCTGAATCAGCCCCAGCATTTT.

This rearrangement joins TRBV12-3 or TRBV12-4 to TRBJ2-7; 7 positions match TRBD2. The CDR3 runs 15 residues. J was trimmed by 4 bases and V by 0 bases; bases with no gene match: 6. The CDR3 spells CASSLAGGPVYEQYV. CDR3 nucleotide sequence: TGTGCCAGCAGTTTAGCGGGAGGGCCTGTTTACGAGCAGTACGTC.

The chain employs TRBV7-9 and TRBJ2-1; 9 positions match TRBD2. V was pared by 4 bases and J by 5 bases, with 12 bases of the junction left unmatched. Germline V lookup: CDR1 SEHNR, CDR2 FQNEAQ (reference sequence). This CDR3 comprises 17 residues. In DNA form, the CDR3 reads TGTGCCAGCAGCTCGAAAGAAGGAGCGGGAGGTCACAATGAGCAGTTCTTC. Translation gives CASSSKEGAGGHNEQFF.

The genes are TRBV7-2 and TRBJ2-7; D may be TRBD1 (5 bases). Trimming cost V 1 base and J 3 bases, with 13 bases left between them. The CDR3 has 15 residues. Germline loops: CDR1 SGHTA, CDR2 FQGNSA. This chain's CDR3 is CASSLGSDRRYEQYV. CDR3 sequence (DNA): TGTGCCAGCAGCTTAGGATCTGACAGACGCTACGAGCAGTACGTC.

There are a few counts of this clonotype. The chain has TRBV12-3 or TRBV12-4 and TRBJ2-1; D tentatively reads TRBD1 or TRBD2 (5 bases each). V was pared by 7 bases and J by 6 bases, with 16 bases between. The CDR3 spans 14 residues. The CDR3, as DNA: TGTGCCAGCATCGCTCGAGGGGCGGGCAATGAGCAGTTCTTC. Protein sequence: CASIARGAGNEQFF.

The rearrangement links TRBV20-1 to TRBJ2-1; D unresolved. Germline loops: CDR1 DFQATT, CDR2 SNEGSKA (reference sequence). V dropped 6 bases and J dropped 6 bases, with 9 bases sitting between them. This CDR3 contains 11 residues. CDR3 nucleotides: TGCAGTGCCCCCCATGGCAATGAGCAGTTCTTC. This translates into CSAPHGNEQFF.

In this sample, this clonotype turned up a few times. This chain joins TRBV2 and TRBJ1-2; no reliable D call. There are 13 residues in the CDR3. Germline loops: CDR1 SNHLY, CDR2 FYNNEI. V lost 7 bases to trimming and J lost 6 bases, with 15 bases between them. The CDR3 region has the DNA TGTGCCAGCACCTTTGGGAGGACGGATGGCTACACCTTC. This codes for CASTFGRTDGYTF.